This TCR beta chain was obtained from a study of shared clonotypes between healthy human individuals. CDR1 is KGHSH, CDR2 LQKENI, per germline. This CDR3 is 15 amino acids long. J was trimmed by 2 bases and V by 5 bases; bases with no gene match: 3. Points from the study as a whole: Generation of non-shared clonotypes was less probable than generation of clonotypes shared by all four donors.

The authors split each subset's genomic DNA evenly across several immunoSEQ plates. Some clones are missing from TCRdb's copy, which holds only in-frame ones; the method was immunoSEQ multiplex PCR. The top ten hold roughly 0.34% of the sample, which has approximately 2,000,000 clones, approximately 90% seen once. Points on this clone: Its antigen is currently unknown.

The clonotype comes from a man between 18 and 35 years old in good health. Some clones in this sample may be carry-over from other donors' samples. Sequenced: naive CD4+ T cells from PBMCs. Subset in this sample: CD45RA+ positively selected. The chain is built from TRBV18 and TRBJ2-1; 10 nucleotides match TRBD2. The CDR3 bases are TGTGCCAGCTCAACCGGGACTAGCGCCTACAATGAGCAGTTCTTC. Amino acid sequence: CASSTGTSAYNEQFF.